The clone carrying this T cell receptor beta chain showed up many times. What it binds is unknown. TCRdb itself ran the reads through MiXCR, one entry per CDR3 protein. Found here are around 180,000 distinct CDR3 sequences, roughly a fifth of them singletons; the top ten hold approximately 2.9%. The record originates from a study of T cell repertoires in cytomegalovirus infection. Study-wide findings and caveats: Within the response measured ex vivo, HLA-C-restricted CMV-specific TCR beta clonotypes were dominant. The cumulative frequency of public TCR beta families identified carriers of CMV plus the relevant HLA.

V lost 6 bases and J 10 bases, leaving 19 bases between the germline ends. The CDR3 sequence is 14 residues long. Germline V gene lookup returns CDR1 MNHEY and CDR2 SVGEGT. The sequencing input was PBMCs. The TCR originated in a human donor in good health (CMV status not recorded). Some clones in this sample may be carry-over from other donors' samples. The V call is TRBV6-2 or TRBV6-3, the J call TRBJ1-5; the D is unclear. CDR3 protein: CASSYAWAESPQHF. The CDR3 DNA is TGTGCCAGCAGCTATGCTTGGGCTGAATCCCCCCAGCATTTT.